Listed here are 15 T cell receptor beta chains from one sample, sequenced in a study of T-cell memory formation after mild COVID-19. TCRdb re-derived calls from the 5' RACE reads in MiXCR, one entry per CDR3 protein. This repertoire shows 200,000 to 250,000 distinct CDR3 sequences, around 10% found once; its top ten account for roughly a fifth. The material sequenced was PBMCs or a T cell subset sorted from them (not recorded which). These receptors were taken from a man younger than 30 who had mild COVID-19 (a few samples of this study predate the infection). Cell type and time point are not known.

This clonotype was counted only a few times. The chain joins TRBV11-2 to TRBJ2-1; D is perhaps TRBD1 (6 bases). This CDR3 has 12 amino acids. Per germline, CDR1 SGHAT and CDR2 FQNNGV. The ends were cut back, 6 bases at V and 12 bases at J, with 15 bases in the middle. The CDR3 sequence is CASSSRGQVQFF. The CDR3 region has the DNA TGTGCCAGCAGTTCCAGGGGTCAGGTGCAGTTCTTC.

The gene calls are TRBV7-2 and TRBJ2-5; TRBD1 matches at 9 bases. V gave up 7 bases and J gave up 3 bases; unmatched junction bases: 6. Germline CDR1 and CDR2: SGHTA and FQGNSA. The CDR3 has 14 amino acids. The DNA for the CDR3 is TGTGCCAGCATCCCCGGACAGGGGAAAGAGACCCAGTACTTC. Encoded protein: CASIPGQGKETQYF.

This rearrangement joins TRBV15 to TRBJ1-1; D might be TRBD1 (5 bases). The CDR3 is 14 amino acids. Germline V gene lookup returns CDR1 LNHNV and CDR2 YYDKDF (reference sequence). V was cut by 7 bases and J by 0 bases, with 12 bases left in between. The CDR3, as DNA: TGTGCCACCACCACGGGGGAGATGAACACTGAAGCTTTCTTT. It codes for CATTTGEMNTEAFF. The full variable domain, completed using reference TRBV15 and TRBJ1-1, is DAMVIQNPRYQVTQFGKPVTLSCSQTLNHNVMYWYQQKSSQAPKLLFHYYDKDFNNEADTPDNFQSRRPNTSFCFLDIRSPGLGDTAMYLCATTTGEMNTEAFFGQGTRLTVV.

Concerning this clonotype: With a much larger clone just one base away, this may be a read error. The CDR3 DNA follows: TGTGCCAGCAGTTCACTCCTCAGGGTTGAACCCCTCCACTTT. It specifies CASSSLLRVEPLHF. The V gene is TRBV12-3 or TRBV12-4, the J gene TRBJ1-6, with D perhaps matching TRBD1 (5 bases). The germline V and J ends were trimmed by 4 bases and 12 bases, with 16 bases remaining between them. The CDR3 is 14 amino acids.

The rearrangement joins TRBV6-5 to TRBJ1-6; D call uncertain. The V gene lost 2 bases and the J gene lost 8 bases, with 7 bases spanning the gap. This CDR3 region has 13 residues. In germline, CDR1 is MNHEY, CDR2 SVGAGI. The CDR3 reads CASSYRPHSPLHF. DNA of the CDR3: TGTGCCAGCAGTTACAGACCACATTCACCCCTCCACTTT.

This chain uses TRBV7-8 with TRBJ2-7; D is ambiguous. The CDR3 covers 16 residues. Between the trimmed V and J ends, which lost 1 base and 4 bases, there was a span of 17 bases. Germline CDR1 reads SGHVS; CDR2 reads FQNEAQ. The CDR3 DNA reads as TGTGCCAGCAGCTTAGGCCTGTTTAATCAGCCGTACGAGCAGTACTTC. This gives the protein CASSLGLFNQPYEQYF.

Only a few counts were recorded for this clonotype. The chain recombines TRBV20-1 with TRBJ1-2; 8 bases match TRBD1. CDR1 is DFQATT, CDR2 SNEGSKA, per germline (reference sequence). Trimming took 3 bases from V and 0 from J; bases not matched to a gene: 6. CDR3 size: 15 residues. Here the CDR3 DNA reads TGCAGTGCTAGGACCACAGGGGGAGCTAACTATGGCTACACCTTC. Its protein product is CSARTTGGANYGYTF.

This chain links TRBV5-1 with TRBJ2-1; the D is unclear. CDR1 and CDR2 (germline): SGHRS, YFSETQ. CDR3 size: 14 residues. V was trimmed by 1 base and J by 2 bases, leaving 7 bases between them. The CDR3 nucleotides are TGCGCCAGCAGCTTGAGCTCAGCCTACAATGAGCAGTTCTTC. Translating it yields CASSLSSAYNEQFF.

This clonotype was seen at least ten times. V and J are TRBV10-2 and TRBJ2-3; possibly TRBD1 or TRBD2 for D (6 bases each). The germline CDR1 and CDR2 sequences are WSHSY and SAAADI. CDR3 length: 17 residues. Between the trimmed V and J ends, which lost 7 bases and 3 bases, there was a span of 23 bases. The CDR3 DNA reads TGCGCCAGCACCGCTCTTTTTGGGGGGCAACGGACAGATACGCAGTATTTT. Translated, it gives CASTALFGGQRTDTQYF.

The chain employs TRBV4-3 and TRBJ1-2; 7 positions match TRBD1. The germline V gene has CDR1 LGHNA and CDR2 YSLEER. The CDR3 is made up of 16 amino acids. Unmatched junction bases numbered 8, after V lost 0 bases and J lost 4 bases. CDR3 loop: CASSQDRGGAGYGYTF. The CDR3 DNA follows: TGCGCCAGCAGCCAAGATCGAGGGGGCGCAGGCTATGGCTACACCTTC.

A few counts support this clonotype. The chain links TRBV5-1 to TRBJ2-1; the match to TRBD2 covers 9 bases. V lost 2 bases, J lost 5 bases, and 5 bases stayed unmatched. CDR3 length equals 15 residues. Germline V gene sequence: CDR1 SGHRS, CDR2 YFSETQ. CDR3 nucleotide sequence: TGCGCCAGCAGCTTTGGCGGGGGGGCCAACAATGAGCAGTTCTTC. Translated: CASSFGGGANNEQFF.

The V call is TRBV4-3, the J call TRBJ2-3; TRBD2 is a possible D gene (5 bases). CDR1 LGHNA and CDR2 YSLEER come from the germline V gene. The CDR3 loop spans 14 amino acids. Between the trimmed V and J ends, which lost 1 base and 6 bases, there was a span of 11 bases. The CDR3 region has the DNA TGCGCCAGCAGCCAAGCTAGCACGCAGGATACGCAGTATTTT. Translated, it gives CASSQASTQDTQYF.

This clonotype was observed a handful of times. The J gene is TRBJ2-4, the V gene TRBV7-3, with D perhaps matching TRBD1 (5 bases). CDR1 SGHTA and CDR2 FQGTGA come from the germline V gene. Trimming left V 5 bases short and J 0 bases short, with 14 bases between. The CDR3 runs 16 residues. CDR3 bases: TGTGCCAGCAGCGAAGACAGCCTACAAGCCAAAAACATTCAGTACTTC. It codes for CASSEDSLQAKNIQYF.

Many counts were recorded for this clonotype. CDR3 nucleotides: TGCGCCAGCAGCCAAGATCCAGGGGGAGGCGGCTACACCTTC. The encoded protein is CASSQDPGGGGYTF. V and J are TRBV4-1 and TRBJ1-2, with 7 bases identical to TRBD1. This CDR3 has 14 residues. V lost 0 bases, J lost 8 bases, and 6 bases stayed unmatched. The germline V gene encodes CDR1 MGHRA and CDR2 YSYEKL.

The V call is TRBV7-8, the J call TRBJ2-1; 10 nucleotides line up with TRBD2. Germline values: CDR1 SGHVS, CDR2 FQNEAQ. V lost 5 bases, J lost 4 bases, and 2 bases stayed unmatched. The CDR3 has 14 amino acids. CDR3 sequence (DNA): TGTGCCAGCAGCGCTAGCGGGGGATACAATGAGCAGTTCTTC. This sequence encodes CASSASGGYNEQFF.